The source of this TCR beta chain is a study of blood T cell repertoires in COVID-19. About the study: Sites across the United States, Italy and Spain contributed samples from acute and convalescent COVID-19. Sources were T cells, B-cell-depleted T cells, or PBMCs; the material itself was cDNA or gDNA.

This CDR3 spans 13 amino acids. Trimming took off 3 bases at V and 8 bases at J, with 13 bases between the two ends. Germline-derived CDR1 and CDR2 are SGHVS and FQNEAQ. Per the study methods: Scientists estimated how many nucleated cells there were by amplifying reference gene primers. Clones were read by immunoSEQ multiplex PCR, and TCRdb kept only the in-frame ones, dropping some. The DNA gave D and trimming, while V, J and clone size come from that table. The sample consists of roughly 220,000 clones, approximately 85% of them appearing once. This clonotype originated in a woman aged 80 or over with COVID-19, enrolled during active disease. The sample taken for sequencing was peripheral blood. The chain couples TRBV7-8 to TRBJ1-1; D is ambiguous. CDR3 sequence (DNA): TGTGCCAGCAGCTTGCAGAGGAGATCGGAAGCTTTCTTT. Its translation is CASSLQRRSEAFF.